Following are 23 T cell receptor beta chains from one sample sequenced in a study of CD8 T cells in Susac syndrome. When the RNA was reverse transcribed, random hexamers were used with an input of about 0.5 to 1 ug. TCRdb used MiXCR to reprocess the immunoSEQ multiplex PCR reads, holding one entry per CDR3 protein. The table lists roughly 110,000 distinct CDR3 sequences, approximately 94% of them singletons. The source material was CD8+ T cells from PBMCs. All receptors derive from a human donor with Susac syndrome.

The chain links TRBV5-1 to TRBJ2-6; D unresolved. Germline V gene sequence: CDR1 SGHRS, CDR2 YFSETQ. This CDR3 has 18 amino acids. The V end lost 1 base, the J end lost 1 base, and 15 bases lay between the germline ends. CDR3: CASSLFLAKESGANVLTF. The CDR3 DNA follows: TGCGCCAGCAGCTTGTTCTTGGCCAAGGAATCTGGGGCCAACGTCCTGACTTTC.

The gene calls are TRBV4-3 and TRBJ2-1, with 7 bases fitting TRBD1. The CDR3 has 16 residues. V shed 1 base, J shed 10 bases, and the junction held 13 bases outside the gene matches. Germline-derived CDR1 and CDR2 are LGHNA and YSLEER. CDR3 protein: CASSQVNPSEGQEQFF. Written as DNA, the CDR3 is TGCGCCAGCAGCCAAGTAAACCCCTCAGAGGGACAGGAGCAGTTCTTC.

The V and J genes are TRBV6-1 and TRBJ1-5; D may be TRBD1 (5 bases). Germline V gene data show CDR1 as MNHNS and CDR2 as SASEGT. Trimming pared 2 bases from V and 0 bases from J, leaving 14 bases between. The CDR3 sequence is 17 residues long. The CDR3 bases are TGTGCCAGCAGTGAAACCCCGGGACTGTATAGCAATCAGCCCCAGCATTTT. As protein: CASSETPGLYSNQPQHF.

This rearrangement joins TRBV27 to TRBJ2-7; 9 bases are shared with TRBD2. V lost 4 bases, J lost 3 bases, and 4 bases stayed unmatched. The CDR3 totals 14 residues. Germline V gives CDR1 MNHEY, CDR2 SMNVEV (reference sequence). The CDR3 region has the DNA TGTGCCAGCAGTTCAGCGGGGGGTTTCTACGAGCAGTACTTC. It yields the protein CASSSAGGFYEQYF.

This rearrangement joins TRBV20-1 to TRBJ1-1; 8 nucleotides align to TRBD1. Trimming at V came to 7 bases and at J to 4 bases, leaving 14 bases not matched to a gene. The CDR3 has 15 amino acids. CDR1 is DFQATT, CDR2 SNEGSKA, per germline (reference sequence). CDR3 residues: CSGTGQGAGGTEAFF. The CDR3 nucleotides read TGCAGTGGAACCGGGCAGGGGGCGGGAGGCACTGAAGCTTTCTTT.

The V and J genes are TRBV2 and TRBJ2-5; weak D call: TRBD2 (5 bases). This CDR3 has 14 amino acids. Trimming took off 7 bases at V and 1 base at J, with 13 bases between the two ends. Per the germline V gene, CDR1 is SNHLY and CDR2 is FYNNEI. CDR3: CASKPPGFQETQYF. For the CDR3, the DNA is TGTGCCAGCAAACCTCCGGGATTCCAAGAGACCCAGTACTTC.

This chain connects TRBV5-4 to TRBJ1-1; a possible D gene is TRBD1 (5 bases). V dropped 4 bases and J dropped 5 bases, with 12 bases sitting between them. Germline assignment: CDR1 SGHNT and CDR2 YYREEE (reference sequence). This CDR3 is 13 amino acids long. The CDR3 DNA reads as TGTGCCAGCAGCACGAGGGGAGGGACTGAAGCTTTCTTT. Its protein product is CASSTRGGTEAFF.

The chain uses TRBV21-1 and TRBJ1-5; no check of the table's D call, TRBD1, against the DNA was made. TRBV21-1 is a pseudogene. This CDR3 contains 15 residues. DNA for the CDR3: TGTGCCAGCAGCATTTCGAGGGGTTTCAATCAGCCCCAGCATTTT. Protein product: CASSISRGFNQPQHF.

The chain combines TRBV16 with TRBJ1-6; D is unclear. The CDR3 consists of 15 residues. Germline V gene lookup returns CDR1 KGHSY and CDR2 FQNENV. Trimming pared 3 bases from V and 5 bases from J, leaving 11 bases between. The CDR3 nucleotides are TGTGCCAGCAGCCAGAGGGAAATGAATAATTCACCCCTCCACTTT. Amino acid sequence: CASSQREMNNSPLHF.

CDR3 nucleotides: TGTGCCAGCAGGTTCGGGGCGTCCTACGAGCAGTACTTC. This gives the protein CASRFGASYEQYF. The chain carries TRBV12-3 or TRBV12-4 and TRBJ2-7, with D perhaps being TRBD1 or TRBD2 (5 bases each). The CDR3 sequence is 13 residues long. The V gene lost 6 bases and the J gene lost 1 base, with 10 bases spanning the gap.

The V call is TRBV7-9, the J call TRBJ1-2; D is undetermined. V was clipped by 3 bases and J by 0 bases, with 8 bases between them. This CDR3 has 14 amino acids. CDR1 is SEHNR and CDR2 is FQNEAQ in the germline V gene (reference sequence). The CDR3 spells CASSFGSPNYGYTF. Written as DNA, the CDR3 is TGTGCCAGCAGCTTCGGGTCGCCTAACTATGGCTACACCTTC.

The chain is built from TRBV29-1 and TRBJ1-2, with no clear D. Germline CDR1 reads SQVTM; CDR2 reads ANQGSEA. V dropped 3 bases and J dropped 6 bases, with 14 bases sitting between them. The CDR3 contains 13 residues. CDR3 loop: CSVEKPPSDGYTF. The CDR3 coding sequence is TGCAGCGTTGAGAAACCGCCAAGCGATGGCTACACCTTC.

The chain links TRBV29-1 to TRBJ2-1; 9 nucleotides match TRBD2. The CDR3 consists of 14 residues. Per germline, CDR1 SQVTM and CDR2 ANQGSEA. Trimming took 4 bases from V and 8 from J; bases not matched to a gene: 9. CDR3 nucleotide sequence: TGCAGCGTTGGGGCTAGCGGGGTCTTAGATGAGCAGTTCTTC. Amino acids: CSVGASGVLDEQFF.

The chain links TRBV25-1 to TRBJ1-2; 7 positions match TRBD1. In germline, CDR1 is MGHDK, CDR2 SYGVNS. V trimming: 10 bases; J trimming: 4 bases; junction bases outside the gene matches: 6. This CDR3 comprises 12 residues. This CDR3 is CATLTGPYGYTF. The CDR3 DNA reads TGTGCCACCCTGACAGGGCCCTATGGCTACACCTTC.

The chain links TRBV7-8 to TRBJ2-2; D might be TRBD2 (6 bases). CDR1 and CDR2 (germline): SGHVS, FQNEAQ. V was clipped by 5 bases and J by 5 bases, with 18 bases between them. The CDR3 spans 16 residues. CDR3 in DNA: TGTGCCAGCAGCCGAGGCCCAGGGAGGAAGACCGGGGAGCTGTTTTTT. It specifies CASSRGPGRKTGELFF.

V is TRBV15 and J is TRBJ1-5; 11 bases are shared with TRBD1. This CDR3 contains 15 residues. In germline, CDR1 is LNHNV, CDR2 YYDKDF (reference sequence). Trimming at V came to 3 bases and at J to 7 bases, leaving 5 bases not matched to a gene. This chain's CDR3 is CATSRDRGQGQPQHF. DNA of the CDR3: TGTGCCACCAGCAGGGACAGGGGGCAGGGGCAGCCCCAGCATTTT.

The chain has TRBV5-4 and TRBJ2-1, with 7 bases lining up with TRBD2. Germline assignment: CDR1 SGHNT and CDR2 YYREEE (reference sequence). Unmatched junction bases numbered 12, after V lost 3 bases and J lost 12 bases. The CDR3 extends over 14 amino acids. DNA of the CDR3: TGTGCCAGCAGCTCGGACGACTCCCCGGGGGGGCAGTTCTTC. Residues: CASSSDDSPGGQFF.

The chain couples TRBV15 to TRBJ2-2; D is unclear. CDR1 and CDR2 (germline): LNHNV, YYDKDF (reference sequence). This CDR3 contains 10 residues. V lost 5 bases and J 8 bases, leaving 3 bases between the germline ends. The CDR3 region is CATSPGELFF. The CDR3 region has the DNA TGTGCCACCAGCCCTGGGGAGCTGTTTTTT.

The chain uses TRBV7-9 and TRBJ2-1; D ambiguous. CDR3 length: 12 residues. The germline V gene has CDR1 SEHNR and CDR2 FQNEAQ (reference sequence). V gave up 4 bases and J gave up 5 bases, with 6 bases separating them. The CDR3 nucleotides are TGTGCCAGCAGCTGGTCGGACAATGAGCAGTTCTTC. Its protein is CASSWSDNEQFF. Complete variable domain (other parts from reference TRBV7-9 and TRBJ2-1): DTGVSQNPRHKITKRGQNVTFRCDPISEHNRLYWYRQTLGQGPEFLTYFQNEAQLEKSRLLSDRFSAERPKGSFSTLEIQRTEQGDSAMYLCASSWSDNEQFFGPGTRLTVL.

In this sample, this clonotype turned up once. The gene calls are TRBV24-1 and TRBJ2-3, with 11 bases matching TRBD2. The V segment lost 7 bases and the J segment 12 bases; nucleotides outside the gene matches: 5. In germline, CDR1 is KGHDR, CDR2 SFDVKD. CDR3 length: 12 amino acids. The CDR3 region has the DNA TGTGCCACCAGCGTAGCGGGGGGGCACCAGTATTTT. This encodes CATSVAGGHQYF.

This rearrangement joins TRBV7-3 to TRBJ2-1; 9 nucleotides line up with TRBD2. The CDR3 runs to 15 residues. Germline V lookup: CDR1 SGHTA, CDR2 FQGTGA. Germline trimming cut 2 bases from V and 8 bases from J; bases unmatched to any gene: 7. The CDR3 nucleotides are TGTGCCAGCAGCTTAGGCGGGGGGGCTGGGGATGAGCAGTTCTTC. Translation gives CASSLGGGAGDEQFF.

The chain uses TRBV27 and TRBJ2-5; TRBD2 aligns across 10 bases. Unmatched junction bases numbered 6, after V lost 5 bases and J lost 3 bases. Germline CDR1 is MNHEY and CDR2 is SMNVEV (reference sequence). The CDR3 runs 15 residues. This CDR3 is CASSPLAGIKETQYF. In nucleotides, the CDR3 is TGTGCCAGCAGTCCACTAGCGGGGATAAAAGAGACCCAGTACTTC.

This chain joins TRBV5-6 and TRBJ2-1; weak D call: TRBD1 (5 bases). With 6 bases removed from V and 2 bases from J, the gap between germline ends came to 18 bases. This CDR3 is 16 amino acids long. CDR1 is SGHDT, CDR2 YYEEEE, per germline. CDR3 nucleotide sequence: TGTGCCAGCAACCCCGATGGACAACTTACCTACAATGAGCAGTTCTTC. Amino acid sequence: CASNPDGQLTYNEQFF.